These T cell receptor beta chains were read from a single sample in a study of early stage breast cancer tumors. Generated by immunoSEQ multiplex PCR, the TCRdb table keeps only in-frame clones and is missing some. The table shows some 70,000 clones, with around four fifths occurring only once. Source material: blood. The receptors were gathered from a person in their sixties with breast cancer. The CDR3 runs from the conserved cysteine through the conserved F or W. A D gene is named only where the DNA matches it firmly. Size tells how often a clone was seen (once, few, many) or the class of an expanded clone, and some rows leave it out.

abundance,v_gene,d_gene,j_gene,CDR3nt,CDR3aa
NA,TRBV5-6,NA,TRBJ2-7,TGTGCCAGCAGCCCGGGCCAGGGGATCTACGAGCAGTACTTC,CASSPGQGIYEQYF
few,TRBV4-1,NA,TRBJ1-3,TGCGCCAGCAGCCAACCACCGGGGGAACTTAGCTCTGGAAACACCATATATTTT,CASSQPPGELSSGNTIYF
few,TRBV5-1,TRBD2,TRBJ2-7,TGCGCCAGCAGCTCGACTAGCGGGGGCTACGAGCAGTACTTC,CASSSTSGGYEQYF
NA,TRBV21-1,NA,TRBJ1-1,TGTGCCAGCAGCAAAATCGACAGGGACCCCGAAGCTTTCTTT,CASSKIDRDPEAFF
NA,TRBV7-9,TRBD2,TRBJ2-1,TGTGCTCCGGGCGTCGGGGCTAGCGGGGGCGGTGAGCAGTTCTTC,CAPGVGASGGGEQFF
NA,TRBV27,NA,TRBJ1-5,TGTGCCAGCAGTTTATACTCGGACAGTAGCAATCAGCCCCAGCATTTT,CASSLYSDSSNQPQHF
NA,TRBV7-8,TRBD2,TRBJ2-3,TGTGCCAGCAGCTTAGGTGGGGCGGGACTAGCCACTGGTACGCAGTATTTT,CASSLGGAGLATGTQYF
NA,TRBV6-6,NA,TRBJ1-6,TGTGCCAGCAGTTACGGGGGCTATAATTCACCCCTCCACTTT,CASSYGGYNSPLHF
NA,TRBV25-1,NA,TRBJ2-1,TGTGCCAGCAGTGTAGGTGGGGGGGCATCCTACAATGAGCAGTTCTTC,CASSVGGGASYNEQFF
NA,TRBV29-1,TRBD1,TRBJ2-1,TGCAGCTCCTCGGGTGGGATCGACAGGGAATTGTACAGTGAGCAGTTCTTC,CSSSGGIDRELYSEQFF
NA,TRBV7-3,TRBD1,TRBJ2-7,TGTGCCAGCAGCTTTCGACAGGGCTCCTACGAGCAGTACTTC,CASSFRQGSYEQYF
NA,TRBV11-2,NA,TRBJ2-7,TGTGCCAGCAGCTTAAGCCAGGTTGGGGAGCAGTACTTC,CASSLSQVGEQYF
NA,TRBV19,TRBD2,TRBJ2-5,TGTGCCAGTAGTCCCCTCGCCCCTCTAGCGGTAGAGACCCAGTACTTC,CASSPLAPLAVETQYF
NA,TRBV9,TRBD2,TRBJ2-7,TGTGCCAGCAGCCCGAAGACTAGCGGCTACGAGCAGTACTTC,CASSPKTSGYEQYF
NA,TRBV9,NA,TRBJ2-5,TGTGCCAGCAGCGTACACTCCAGGGGGGGAGAGACCCAGTACTTC,CASSVHSRGGETQYF
NA,TRBV28,NA,TRBJ1-2,TGTGCCAGCACCTCCTCCAAGTACTATGGCTACACCTTC,CASTSSKYYGYTF
NA,TRBV5-4,TRBD1,TRBJ2-2,TGTGCCAGCAGCACTCGACGGACAGGAGACACCGGGGAGCTGTTTTTT,CASSTRRTGDTGELFF
few,TRBV14,TRBD1,TRBJ1-1,TGTGCCAGCAGCAAGACAGGGGGCACTGAAGCTTTCTTT,CASSKTGGTEAFF
NA,TRBV1,NA,TRBJ1-5,TGCACCAGCAGCCTCTCAGAGGGGACGTTAAATCAGCCCCAGCATTTT,CTSSLSEGTLNQPQHF
NA,TRBV9,NA,TRBJ2-5,TGTGCCAGCAGCACCATCCACGGGATAGGGACCCAGTACTTC,CASSTIHGIGTQYF
NA,TRBV10-2,NA,TRBJ1-2,TGCGCCAGCAGTGGGTTCGGGGCGCCAGATGGCTACACCTTC,CASSGFGAPDGYTF
once,TRBV29-1,NA,TRBJ2-7,TGCAGCGTTGAAGATATTTCGGGGTTAAACGAGCAGTACTTC,CSVEDISGLNEQYF
NA,TRBV6-6,TRBD2,TRBJ2-7,TGTGCCAGTGGGACTAGCGGGCTTGGCGAGCAGTACTTC,CASGTSGLGEQYF
once,TRBV9,NA,TRBJ2-3,TGTGCCAGCAGCGCAACCCGGTTCCCAGATACGCAGTATTTT,CASSATRFPDTQYF
NA,TRBV6-5,TRBD2,TRBJ2-1,TGTGCCAGCAGTTACCAGACTAGCGGGGGGGCCAGTGAGCAGTTCTTC,CASSYQTSGGASEQFF
NA,TRBV27,TRBD1,TRBJ2-6,TGTGCCAGCAACGCGTCTAGGGACAGGGTTTATTCTGGGGCCAACGTCCTGACTTTC,CASNASRDRVYSGANVLTF
NA,TRBV5-4,TRBD1,TRBJ2-2,TGTGCCAGCAGCTCTACGACAGGGGAGACCGGGGAGCTGTTTTTT,CASSSTTGETGELFF
NA,TRBV28,NA,TRBJ1-2,TGTGCCAGCAGTTTCTATGGCTACACCTTC,CASSFYGYTF
NA,TRBV10-3,NA,TRBJ2-3,TGTGCCATCAGTGAGTCAAGGGGCCTGGGAGATACGCAGTATTTT,CAISESRGLGDTQYF
few,TRBV10-3,NA,TRBJ2-7,TGTGCCATCAGTGAGGAGGGGCTACAGTACTTC,CAISEEGLQYF
once,TRBV6-6,NA,TRBJ1-2,TGTGCCAGCACCGAGGGCCCCTCCAACTATGGCTACACCTTC,CASTEGPSNYGYTF
NA,TRBV14,NA,TRBJ2-3,TGTGCCAGCAGCCAAAACTTGCAGGCCCCGCAGTATTTT,CASSQNLQAPQYF
NA,TRBV6-1,NA,TRBJ1-6,TGTGCCAGCACCTCGCTGACGGGGAATTCACCCCTCCACTTT,CASTSLTGNSPLHF
NA,TRBV19,TRBD1,TRBJ1-5,TGTGCCAGTAGTACCCTCCGACAGGGCCCTAATCAGCCCCAGCATTTT,CASSTLRQGPNQPQHF
NA,TRBV2,NA,TRBJ2-3,TGTGCCAGCAGTCCCCCCCGACAGACAGAACCCACAGATACGCAGTATTTT,CASSPPRQTEPTDTQYF
NA,TRBV30,NA,TRBJ2-3,TGTGCCTGGGCGAGATGGGGCTCCCAGGGCCTAGCAGATACGCAGTATTTT,CAWARWGSQGLADTQYF
NA,TRBV6-6,NA,TRBJ1-3,TGTGCCAGCACCCCCCGGGCCTCAAACACCATATATTTT,CASTPRASNTIYF
NA,TRBV6-1,NA,TRBJ2-7,TGTGCCAGCCTTCGAGGACGGGGATACGAGCAGTACTTC,CASLRGRGYEQYF
NA,TRBV10-1,NA,TRBJ1-1,TGCGCCAGCAGGTTGAACACTGAAGCTTTCTTT,CASRLNTEAFF
few,TRBV9,NA,TRBJ2-2,TGTGCCAGCAGCGTTCGCACCGGGGAGCTGTTTTTT,CASSVRTGELFF
NA,TRBV15,TRBD2,TRBJ2-3,TGTGCCACCAGCACCAGGACTAGCGGGAACCGTACGCAGTATTTT,CATSTRTSGNRTQYF
NA,TRBV2,NA,TRBJ1-5,TGTGCCAGCAAAGTAGGCAGGGGCCAGCCCCAGCATTTT,CASKVGRGQPQHF
NA,TRBV19,NA,TRBJ2-6,TGTGCCAGTAGTATAGGTAGTGGGGCCAACGTCCTGACTTTC,CASSIGSGANVLTF
NA,TRBV6-1,TRBD2,TRBJ2-5,TGTGCCAGCAGTGACCAGCGGGGGGGTCAAGAGACCCAGTACTTC,CASSDQRGGQETQYF
NA,TRBV5-8,NA,TRBJ1-4,TGTGCCAGCAGCTTGACGGGCACTGGGGATGAAAAACTGTTTTTT,CASSLTGTGDEKLFF
NA,TRBV5-1,TRBD2,TRBJ2-1,TGCGCCAGCAGCGTGGCGGGGGTGGTAAACAATGAGCAGTTCTTC,CASSVAGVVNNEQFF
NA,TRBV28,NA,TRBJ2-3,TGTGCCAGCAGTCCGTCCGGGTCGGGCACAGATACGCAGTATTTT,CASSPSGSGTDTQYF
NA,TRBV7-9,TRBD2,TRBJ2-7,TGTGCCAGCAGCTTTGGGACTAGCGGATCCTACGAGCAGTACTTC,CASSFGTSGSYEQYF
few,TRBV2,NA,TRBJ1-6,TGTGCCAGCAGGGATTCTTATAATTCACCCCTCCACTTT,CASRDSYNSPLHF
few,TRBV5-1,NA,TRBJ1-6,TGCGCCAGCAGCTTGGGGGTTACTAGTTCACCCCTCCACTTT,CASSLGVTSSPLHF
once,TRBV7-9,NA,TRBJ2-3,TGTGCCAGCAGTCTTCCCCCCGGGGATACGCAGTATTTT,CASSLPPGDTQYF
NA,TRBV27,TRBD2,TRBJ2-7,TGTGCCAGCAGTTTATTTAGCGGGAGGTACGAGCAGTACTTC,CASSLFSGRYEQYF